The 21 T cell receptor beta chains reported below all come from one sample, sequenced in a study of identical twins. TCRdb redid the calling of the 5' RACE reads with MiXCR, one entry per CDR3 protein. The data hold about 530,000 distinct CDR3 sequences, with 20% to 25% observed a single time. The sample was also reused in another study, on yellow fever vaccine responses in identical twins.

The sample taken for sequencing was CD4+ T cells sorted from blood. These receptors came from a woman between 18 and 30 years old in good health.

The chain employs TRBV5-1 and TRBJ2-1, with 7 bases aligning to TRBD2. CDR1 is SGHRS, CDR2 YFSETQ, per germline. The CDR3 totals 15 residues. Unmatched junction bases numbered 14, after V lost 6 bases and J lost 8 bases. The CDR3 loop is CASTLIPTSPHEQFF. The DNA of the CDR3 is TGCGCCAGCACCCTCATCCCGACTAGCCCCCATGAGCAGTTCTTC.

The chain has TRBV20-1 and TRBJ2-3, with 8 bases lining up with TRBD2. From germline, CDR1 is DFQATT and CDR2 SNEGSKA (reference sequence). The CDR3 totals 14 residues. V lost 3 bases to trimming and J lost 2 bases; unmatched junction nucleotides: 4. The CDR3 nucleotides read TGCAGTGCTAGGGGACTAGAAAACACAGATACGCAGTATTTT. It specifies CSARGLENTDTQYF.

This CDR3 is CASSQDIIEGKGGYTF. The CDR3 coding sequence is TGTGCCAGCAGCCAAGATATCATTGAGGGCAAGGGCGGCTACACCTTC. V gene TRBV4-2 combines with J gene TRBJ1-2; no clear D gene. The ends were cut back, 0 bases at V and 8 bases at J, with 19 bases in the middle. The CDR3 contains 16 residues. CDR1 LGHNA and CDR2 YNFKEQ come from the germline V gene.

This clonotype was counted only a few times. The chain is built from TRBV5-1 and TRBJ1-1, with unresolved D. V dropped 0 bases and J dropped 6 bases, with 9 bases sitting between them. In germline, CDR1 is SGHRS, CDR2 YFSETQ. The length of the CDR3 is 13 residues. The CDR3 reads CASSLGGLSEAFF. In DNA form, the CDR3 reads TGCGCCAGCAGCTTGGGAGGGTTATCTGAAGCTTTCTTT.

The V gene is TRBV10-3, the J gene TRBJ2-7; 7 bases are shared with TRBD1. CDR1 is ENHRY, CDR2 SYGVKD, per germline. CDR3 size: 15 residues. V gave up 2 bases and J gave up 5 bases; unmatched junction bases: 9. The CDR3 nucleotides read TGTGCCATCAGTGAGATTCAGAGGGACAGCCACGAGCAGTACTTC. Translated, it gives CAISEIQRDSHEQYF.

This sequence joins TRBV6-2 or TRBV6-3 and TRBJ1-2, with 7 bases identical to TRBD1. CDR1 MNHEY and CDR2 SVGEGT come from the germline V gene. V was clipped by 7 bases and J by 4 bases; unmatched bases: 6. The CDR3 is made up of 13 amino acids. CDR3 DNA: TGTGCCAGCAAAAAGGGACAGATCTATGGCTACACCTTC. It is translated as CASKKGQIYGYTF.

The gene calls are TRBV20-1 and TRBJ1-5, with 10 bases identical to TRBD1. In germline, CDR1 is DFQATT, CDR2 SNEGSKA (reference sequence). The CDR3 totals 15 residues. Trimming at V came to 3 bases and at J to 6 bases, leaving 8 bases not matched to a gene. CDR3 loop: CSARGQGRVTQPQHF. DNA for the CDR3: TGCAGTGCTAGGGGACAGGGGAGGGTCACTCAGCCCCAGCATTTT.

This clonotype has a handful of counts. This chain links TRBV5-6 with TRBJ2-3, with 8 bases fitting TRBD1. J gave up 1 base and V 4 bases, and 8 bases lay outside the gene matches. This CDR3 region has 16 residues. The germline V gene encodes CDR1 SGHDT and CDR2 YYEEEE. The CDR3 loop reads CASSPSRGRGTDTQYF. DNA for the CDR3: TGTGCCAGCAGCCCATCCAGGGGGCGAGGCACAGATACGCAGTATTTT.

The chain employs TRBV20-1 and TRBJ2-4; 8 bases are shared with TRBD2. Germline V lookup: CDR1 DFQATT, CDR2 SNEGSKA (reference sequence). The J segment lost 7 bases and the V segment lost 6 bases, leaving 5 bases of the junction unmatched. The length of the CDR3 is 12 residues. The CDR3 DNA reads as TGCAGTGCAAAACGGGAGGGGAACATTCAGTACTTC. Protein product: CSAKREGNIQYF.

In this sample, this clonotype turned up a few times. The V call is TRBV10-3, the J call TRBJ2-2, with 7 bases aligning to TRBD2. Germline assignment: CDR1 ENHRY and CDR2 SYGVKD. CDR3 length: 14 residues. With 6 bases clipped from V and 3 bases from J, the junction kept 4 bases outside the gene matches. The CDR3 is CAISGGTHTGELFF. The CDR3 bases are TGTGCCATCAGCGGGGGGACCCACACCGGGGAGCTGTTTTTT.

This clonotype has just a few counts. Here the CDR3 reads CASSLAEGSPGELFF. CDR3 nucleotide sequence: TGCGCCAGCAGCTTGGCCGAAGGGTCCCCCGGGGAGCTGTTTTTT. The gene calls are TRBV5-1 and TRBJ2-2; the D is unclear. Germline loops: CDR1 SGHRS, CDR2 YFSETQ. The CDR3 has 15 amino acids. V was pared by 0 bases and J by 6 bases, with 12 bases between.

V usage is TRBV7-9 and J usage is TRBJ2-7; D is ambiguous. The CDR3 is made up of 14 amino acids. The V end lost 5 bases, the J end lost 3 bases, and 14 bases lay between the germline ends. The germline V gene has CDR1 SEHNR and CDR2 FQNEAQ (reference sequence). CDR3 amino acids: CASSPQTRVYEQYF. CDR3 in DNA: TGTGCCAGCAGCCCGCAAACAAGAGTCTACGAGCAGTACTTC.

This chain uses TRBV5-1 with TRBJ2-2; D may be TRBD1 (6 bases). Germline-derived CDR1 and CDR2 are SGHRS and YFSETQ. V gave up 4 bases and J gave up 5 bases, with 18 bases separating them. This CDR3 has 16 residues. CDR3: CASSGAWGQPTGELFF. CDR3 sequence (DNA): TGCGCCAGCAGCGGGGCGTGGGGGCAGCCGACCGGGGAGCTGTTTTTT.

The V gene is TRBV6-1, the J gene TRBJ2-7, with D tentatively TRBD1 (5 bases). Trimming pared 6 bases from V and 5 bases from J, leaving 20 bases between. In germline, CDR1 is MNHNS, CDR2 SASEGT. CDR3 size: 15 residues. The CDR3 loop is CASRTSVGHSDEQYF. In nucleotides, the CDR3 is TGTGCCAGCAGAACATCGGTAGGACACAGCGACGAGCAGTACTTC.

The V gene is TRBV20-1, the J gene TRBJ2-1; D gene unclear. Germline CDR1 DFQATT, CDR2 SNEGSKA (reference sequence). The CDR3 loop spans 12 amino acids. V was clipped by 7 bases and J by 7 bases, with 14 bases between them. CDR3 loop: CSGTALVNEQFF. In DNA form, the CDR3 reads TGCAGTGGCACCGCTTTGGTGAATGAGCAGTTCTTC.

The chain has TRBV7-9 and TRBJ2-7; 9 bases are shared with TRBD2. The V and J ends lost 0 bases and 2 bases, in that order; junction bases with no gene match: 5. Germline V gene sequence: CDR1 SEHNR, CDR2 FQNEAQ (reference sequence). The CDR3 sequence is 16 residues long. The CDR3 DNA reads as TGTGCCAGCAGCTTAGCGCTAGCGGGATTACCCTACGAGCAGTACTTC. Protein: CASSLALAGLPYEQYF.

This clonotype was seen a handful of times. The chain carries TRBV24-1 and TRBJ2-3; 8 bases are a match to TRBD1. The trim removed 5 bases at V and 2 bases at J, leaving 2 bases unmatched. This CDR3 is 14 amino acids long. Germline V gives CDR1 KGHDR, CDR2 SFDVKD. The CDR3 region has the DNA TGTGCCACCAGTGGGACAGGGCCCACAGATACGCAGTATTTT. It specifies CATSGTGPTDTQYF.

This CDR3 reads CASSPRLAGGTYNEQFF. DNA of the CDR3: TGTGCCAGCTCACCCCGACTTGCGGGGGGGACCTACAATGAGCAGTTCTTC. The gene calls are TRBV18 and TRBJ2-1; 9 bases are shared with TRBD2. The CDR3 totals 17 residues. Germline CDR1 KGHSH, CDR2 LQKENI. Unmatched junction bases numbered 8, after V lost 3 bases and J lost 2 bases.

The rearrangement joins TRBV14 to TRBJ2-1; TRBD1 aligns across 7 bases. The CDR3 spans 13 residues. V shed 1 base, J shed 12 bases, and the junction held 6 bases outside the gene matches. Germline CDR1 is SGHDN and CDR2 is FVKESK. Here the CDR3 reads CASSQVAGGRQFF. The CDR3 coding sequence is TGTGCCAGCAGCCAAGTAGCAGGGGGACGGCAGTTCTTC.

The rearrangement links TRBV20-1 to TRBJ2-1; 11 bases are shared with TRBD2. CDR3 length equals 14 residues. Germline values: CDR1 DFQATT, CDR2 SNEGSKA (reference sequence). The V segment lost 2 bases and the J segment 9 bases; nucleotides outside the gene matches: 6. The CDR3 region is CSARLAGGQGEQFF. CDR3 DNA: TGCAGTGCTAGACTAGCGGGGGGTCAGGGTGAGCAGTTCTTC.

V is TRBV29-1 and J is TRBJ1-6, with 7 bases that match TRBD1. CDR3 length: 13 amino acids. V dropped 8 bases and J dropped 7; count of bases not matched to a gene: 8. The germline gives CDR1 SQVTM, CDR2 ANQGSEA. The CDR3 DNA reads TGCAGCATCCGGACAGGAACAAATTCACCCCTCCACTTT. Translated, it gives CSIRTGTNSPLHF. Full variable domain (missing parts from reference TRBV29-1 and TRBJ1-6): SAVISQKPSRDICQRGTSLTIQCQVDSQVTMMFWYRQQPGQSLTLIATANQGSEATYESGFVIDKFPISRPNLTFSTLTVSNMSPEDSSIYLCSIRTGTNSPLHFGNGTRLTVT.